The source of this T cell receptor beta chain is a study of early T cells in non-severe SARS-CoV-2 infection. Germline V CDR1 and CDR2: DFQATT, SNEGSKA (reference sequence). This CDR3 region has 14 residues. V was trimmed by 6 bases and J by 3 bases, leaving 14 bases between them. This clonotype turned up a few times. A single record per CDR3 protein comes from TCRdb applying MiXCR to the 5' RACE reads. The sample yields roughly 60,000 distinct CDR3 sequences, 11% seen once. The source of this sequence is an adult who was a healthcare worker with PCR-confirmed SARS-CoV-2 infection or an uninfected control (not recorded which). V and J are TRBV20-1 and TRBJ2-2; TRBD2 is a possible D gene (6 bases). This specimen consisted of whole blood, obtained at baseline. The CDR3 DNA is TGCAGTGCCAAGCGGGTTAGGGACACCGGGGAGCTGTTTTTT. Its protein is CSAKRVRDTGELFF.